This T cell receptor (beta chain) was sequenced in a study of blood T cell repertoires in COVID-19. At the level of the study: Sample material is recorded as cDNA or gDNA derived from T cells, B-cell-depleted T cells, or PBMCs.

CDR3 length equals 15 residues. Trimming took off 1 base at V and 5 bases at J, with 14 bases between the two ends. Germline CDR1 MGHRA, CDR2 YSYEKL. The method was immunoSEQ multiplex PCR; TCRdb's version includes in-frame clones alone and lacks a portion of them. This table has approximately 200,000 clones, 65% to 85% appearing once. Participant age was roughly 18 to 89 years, and participants resided in 20 to 30 US areas. Grouping used clinical history reported by participants in a survey and questionnaire. Recovered status applied to Cohort 3 donors who had two consecutive negative PCRs. It also applied to those with clearance or with symptom resolution.

The TCR comes from a woman in her twenties or thirties who had recovered from COVID-19. The J gene is TRBJ1-2, the V gene TRBV4-1, with D unclear. Input material: PBMCs or T cells enriched from blood (not recorded which). The CDR3 DNA is TGCGCCAGCAGCCAAGGACTAACCTTTGAGTATGGCTACACCTTC. Protein sequence: CASSQGLTFEYGYTF.